The 31 T cell receptor beta chains below all came from one sample that was sequenced in a study of CD8 T cells in Susac syndrome. Random-hexamer reverse transcription was applied to about 0.45 to 1 ug RNA. TCRdb redid the calling of the immunoSEQ multiplex PCR reads with MiXCR, one entry per CDR3 protein. This sample yields under 300,000 distinct CDR3 sequences, of which less than 96% are seen a single time; approximately 0.094% belongs to the top ten. Sequenced: CD4+ T cells from PBMCs. Receptor source: a human donor with Susac syndrome.

The rearrangement joins TRBV7-8 to TRBJ2-4, with 11 bases that match TRBD2. Germline V gene lookup returns CDR1 SGHVS and CDR2 FQNEAQ. The ends lost 5 bases at V and 6 bases at J; junction bases unmatched: 9. The CDR3 covers 16 residues. The CDR3 DNA reads as TGTGCCAGCAGCCGAACGACTAGCGGGGACGTAAACATTCAGTACTTC. The encoded protein is CASSRTTSGDVNIQYF.

This clonotype appeared once. The chain is built from TRBV12-3 or TRBV12-4 and TRBJ2-1; the D is unclear. V was pared by 3 bases and J by 12 bases, with 9 bases between. The CDR3 extends over 11 amino acids. As DNA, the CDR3 is TGTGCCAGCAGTTTGGGGTTGTGGCAGTTCTTC. This translates into CASSLGLWQFF.

The chain joins TRBV2 to TRBJ2-5; D unclear. Germline CDR1 is SNHLY and CDR2 is FYNNEI. V was clipped by 8 bases and J by 2 bases, with 9 bases between them. The CDR3 contains 12 residues. For the CDR3, the DNA is TGTGCCAGCGCTAAGCAGCAAGAGACCCAGTACTTC. This sequence encodes CASAKQQETQYF. Using reference TRBV2 and TRBJ2-5 for the parts outside the CDR3, the full variable domain is EPEVTQTPSHQVTQMGQEVILRCVPISNHLYFYWYRQILGQKVEFLVSFYNNEISEKSEIFDDQFSVERPDGSNFTLKIRSTKLEDSAMYFCASAKQQETQYFGPGTRLLVL.

The gene calls are TRBV4-1 and TRBJ1-2, with D unclear. With 3 bases removed from V and 5 bases from J, the gap between germline ends came to 16 bases. CDR3 length: 15 residues. Germline CDR1 is MGHRA and CDR2 is YSYEKL. The CDR3: CASSHPREGLYGYTF. CDR3 sequence (DNA): TGCGCCAGCAGCCACCCTAGAGAGGGCCTTTATGGCTACACCTTC.

The genes are TRBV4-1 and TRBJ2-7; TRBD2 matches at 9 bases. This CDR3 region has 16 residues. V was clipped by 4 bases and J by 4 bases; unmatched bases: 11. CDR1 is MGHRA, CDR2 YSYEKL, per germline. The CDR3 spells CASSRGGASGIYEQYF. CDR3 nucleotide sequence: TGCGCCAGCAGCCGAGGGGGGGCTAGCGGGATATACGAGCAGTACTTC.

This clonotype showed up just once. V and J are TRBV3-1 and TRBJ1-2, with TRBD1 matching 7 bases. This CDR3 is built from 13 residues. J was trimmed by 4 bases and V by 4 bases; bases with no gene match: 3. CDR1 and CDR2 (germline): LGHDT, YNNKEL (reference sequence). The CDR3 DNA sequence: TGTGCCAGCAGCCCGACAGGGATCTATGGCTACACCTTC. Protein: CASSPTGIYGYTF.

The chain carries TRBV6-5 and TRBJ1-1; no clear D gene. The CDR3 runs to 17 residues. V dropped 0 bases and J dropped 2 bases, with 16 bases sitting between them. Germline loops: CDR1 MNHEY, CDR2 SVGAGI. In DNA form, the CDR3 reads TGTGCCAGCAGTTACTCGTCTCGGGCAAGCTATAACACTGAAGCTTTCTTT. Protein: CASSYSSRASYNTEAFF.

V usage is TRBV3-1 and J usage is TRBJ2-3; D perhaps matches TRBD1 (5 bases). Trimming took off 8 bases at V and 6 bases at J, with 15 bases between the two ends. The CDR3 is made up of 13 amino acids. Germline assignment: CDR1 LGHDT and CDR2 YNNKEL (reference sequence). DNA for the CDR3: TGTGCCAGCTCCTCAGGGTCGGTTGATACGCAGTATTTT. It translates to CASSSGSVDTQYF.

The chain joins TRBV5-1 to TRBJ1-1; D is perhaps TRBD1 (5 bases). V lost 4 bases and J lost 5, with 15 bases in between. Looked up from germline, CDR1 is SGHRS and CDR2 is YFSETQ. The CDR3 is 14 amino acids. The CDR3 protein is CASSVSGGWTEAFF. The CDR3 nucleotides read TGCGCCAGCAGCGTTTCCGGGGGGTGGACTGAAGCTTTCTTT.

V gene TRBV6-6 combines with J gene TRBJ2-2; tentatively, D is TRBD1 (5 bases). Germline CDR1 and CDR2: MNHNY and SVGAGI (reference sequence). The CDR3 runs to 14 residues. The V end lost 6 bases, the J end lost 6 bases, and 14 bases lay between the germline ends. The CDR3 protein is CASRDTHVSGELFF. CDR3 nucleotides: TGTGCCAGCAGGGACACGCACGTGTCCGGGGAGCTGTTTTTT.

CDR3 sequence: CSVGRDNGETQYF. The CDR3 DNA is TGCAGCGTTGGCCGGGACAATGGGGAGACCCAGTACTTC. J is TRBJ2-5 and V is TRBV29-1, with D tentatively TRBD1 (6 bases). V was pared by 4 bases and J by 5 bases, with 14 bases between. The germline V gene encodes CDR1 SQVTM and CDR2 ANQGSEA. This CDR3 is 13 amino acids long.

The chain recombines TRBV20-1 with TRBJ2-7; no clear D gene. This CDR3 has 14 residues. The V gene lost 5 bases and the J gene lost 0 bases, with 14 bases spanning the gap. Germline V gene lookup returns CDR1 DFQATT and CDR2 SNEGSKA (reference sequence). The CDR3 protein is CSAGNEQHSYEQYF. CDR3 DNA sequence: TGCAGTGCTGGTAATGAGCAGCACTCCTACGAGCAGTACTTC.

The chain recombines TRBV11-2 with TRBJ1-1; D uncertain. This CDR3 is built from 14 residues. Germline loops: CDR1 SGHAT, CDR2 FQNNGV. Trimming took 4 bases from V and 1 from J, leaving 10 bases between them. As DNA, the CDR3 is TGTGCCAGCAGCTCATTGCTGGGGAACACTGAAGCTTTCTTT. Its translation: CASSSLLGNTEAFF.

The chain employs TRBV30 and TRBJ2-7; 7 bases match TRBD2. The germline gives CDR1 GTSNPN, CDR2 SVGIG (reference sequence). The CDR3 totals 12 residues. V gave up 1 base and J gave up 3 bases; unmatched junction bases: 0. CDR3 region: CAWSGGSYEQYF. In DNA form, the CDR3 reads TGTGCCTGGAGTGGCGGGAGCTACGAGCAGTACTTC.

The chain employs TRBV2 and TRBJ2-3, with TRBD2 matching 10 bases. This CDR3 is built from 14 residues. The germline V gene encodes CDR1 SNHLY and CDR2 FYNNEI. The V gene end was trimmed by 7 bases and the J gene end by 2 bases; junction bases not matched to a gene: 3. Here the CDR3 reads CASKLAGFTDTQYF. CDR3 nucleotides: TGTGCCAGCAAACTAGCGGGGTTCACAGATACGCAGTATTTT.

This chain uses TRBV30 with TRBJ1-2, with a possible D match to TRBD1 (5 bases). The CDR3 runs to 11 residues. In germline, CDR1 is GTSNPN, CDR2 SVGIG (reference sequence). Trimming pared 2 bases from V and 4 bases from J, leaving 5 bases between. CDR3 sequence reads: CAWSRGYGYTF. The CDR3 bases are TGTGCCTGGAGTAGGGGCTATGGCTACACCTTC.

The chain employs TRBV28 and TRBJ2-2, with TRBD2 matching over 7 bases. The CDR3 is made up of 17 amino acids. The trim removed 6 bases at V and 4 bases at J, leaving 14 bases unmatched. Germline V lookup: CDR1 MDHEN, CDR2 SYDVKM. The DNA for the CDR3 is TGTGCCAGCAGCCCGAACCCCAGCGGGATCACCACCGGGGAGCTGTTTTTT. Translated, it gives CASSPNPSGITTGELFF.

The chain employs TRBV27 and TRBJ2-7, with 7 positions matching TRBD2. Germline CDR1 is MNHEY and CDR2 is SMNVEV (reference sequence). CDR3 length: 13 residues. With 5 bases clipped from V and 3 bases from J, the junction kept 4 bases outside the gene matches. Here the CDR3 reads CASSPWTSYEQYF. The CDR3 nucleotides read TGTGCCAGCAGTCCGTGGACTAGCTACGAGCAGTACTTC.

The V gene is TRBV12-3 or TRBV12-4, the J gene TRBJ2-1, with 9 bases that match TRBD2. This CDR3 comprises 17 residues. With V trimmed by 6 bases and J by 5 bases, 14 bases remained unmatched. In DNA form, the CDR3 reads TGTGCCAGCAGCCCCGGGACTAGCTACCGGCTCCACAATGAGCAGTTCTTC. It is translated as CASSPGTSYRLHNEQFF.

This chain links TRBV29-1 with TRBJ2-1; the D is unclear. Germline V gene data show CDR1 as SQVTM and CDR2 as ANQGSEA. This CDR3 region has 11 residues. Deletions cut 3 bases from V and 10 bases from J, with 10 bases between. The chain's CDR3 is CSVDGRAEQFF. The CDR3 nucleotides are TGCAGCGTTGATGGTCGGGCCGAGCAGTTCTTC.

This chain joins TRBV20-1 and TRBJ2-5; 11 nucleotides line up with TRBD2. The CDR3 totals 15 residues. Germline CDR1 DFQATT, CDR2 SNEGSKA (reference sequence). V dropped 2 bases and J dropped 5; count of bases not matched to a gene: 7. DNA for the CDR3: TGCAGTGCTAGATTGGGACTAGCGGTTTGGGAGACCCAGTACTTC. Encoded protein: CSARLGLAVWETQYF.

The rearrangement uses TRBV20-1 and TRBJ2-5, with 10 bases fitting TRBD1. Per the germline V gene, CDR1 is DFQATT and CDR2 is SNEGSKA (reference sequence). CDR3 length: 13 residues. V was clipped by 5 bases and J by 5 bases; unmatched bases: 5. This chain's CDR3 is CSARRDRGETQYF. The CDR3 region has the DNA TGCAGTGCTCGCAGGGACAGGGGTGAGACCCAGTACTTC.

CDR3 sequence: CASSVSGPGHTDTQYF. The CDR3 coding sequence is TGTGCCAGCAGTGTCTCGGGACCGGGGCACACAGATACGCAGTATTTT. The rearrangement links TRBV2 to TRBJ2-3; TRBD1 or TRBD2 may be the D gene (5 bases each). Germline V gene sequence: CDR1 SNHLY, CDR2 FYNNEI. V lost 4 bases and J 2 bases, leaving 16 bases between the germline ends. CDR3 length: 16 amino acids.

The table lists this clonotype with a few counts. The chain couples TRBV20-1 to TRBJ2-7; the D is unclear. Trimming removed 3 bases at V and 4 bases at J, with 7 bases between. The CDR3 spans 11 residues. Germline values: CDR1 DFQATT, CDR2 SNEGSKA (reference sequence). The CDR3 loop is CSASSGYEQYF. In nucleotides, the CDR3 is TGCAGTGCTAGTTCCGGTTACGAGCAGTACTTC.

The gene calls are TRBV28 and TRBJ2-1, with a tentative D call TRBD2 (5 bases). This CDR3 contains 15 residues. CDR1 MDHEN and CDR2 SYDVKM come from the germline V gene. With 1 base removed from V and 1 base from J, the gap between germline ends came to 8 bases. The CDR3: CASSLSGLSYNEQFF. The CDR3 bases are TGTGCCAGCAGTTTATCGGGGTTGTCCTACAATGAGCAGTTCTTC.

V usage is TRBV20-1 and J usage is TRBJ1-1; the D is unclear. Per germline, CDR1 DFQATT and CDR2 SNEGSKA (reference sequence). This CDR3 has 11 residues. Trimming left V 3 bases short and J 8 bases short, with 10 bases between. The CDR3 DNA reads TGCAGTGCTAGCGCTACAGACGAAGCTTTCTTT. Translating gives CSASATDEAFF.

The chain links TRBV4-1 to TRBJ2-6; 8 bases line up with TRBD1. The CDR3 is made up of 20 amino acids. Germline trimming cut 8 bases from V and 4 bases from J; bases unmatched to any gene: 22. Per germline, CDR1 MGHRA and CDR2 YSYEKL. CDR3 bases: TGCGCCAGCCGAAGTCACCTCCCAGGGGGCGTTGAAGGCGGGGCCAACGTCCTGACTTTC. It is translated as CASRSHLPGGVEGGANVLTF.

This clonotype was seen once. The rearrangement uses TRBV5-4 and TRBJ2-2; a possible D gene is TRBD1 (5 bases). CDR1 and CDR2 from the germline V gene are SGHNT and YYREEE (reference sequence). V lost 0 bases to trimming and J lost 1 base, with 7 bases between them. The CDR3 spans 15 residues. The CDR3 DNA sequence: TGTGCCAGCAGCTTGGACCAGGGGAACACCGGGGAGCTGTTTTTT. Protein sequence: CASSLDQGNTGELFF.

This chain links TRBV7-2 with TRBJ2-7; D gene ambiguous. In germline, CDR1 is SGHTA, CDR2 FQGNSA. This CDR3 spans 15 amino acids. V was clipped by 5 bases and J by 0 bases, with 14 bases between them. The CDR3 nucleotides are TGTGCCAGCAGCAAAAACCCGGGTAGCTCCTACGAGCAGTACTTC. The encoded protein is CASSKNPGSSYEQYF.

The chain links TRBV7-8 to TRBJ2-2, with TRBD2 matching over 7 bases. Germline V CDR1 and CDR2: SGHVS, FQNEAQ. The CDR3 spans 16 residues. J gave up 1 base and V 2 bases, and 4 bases lay outside the gene matches. Here the CDR3 DNA reads TGTGCCAGCAGCTTATCTCGCGGGGGGAACACCGGGGAGCTGTTTTTT. Translated: CASSLSRGGNTGELFF.

The chain couples TRBV5-1 to TRBJ1-5; no clear D. The germline V gene has CDR1 SGHRS and CDR2 YFSETQ. The germline V and J ends were trimmed by 4 bases and 1 base, with 15 bases remaining between them. The CDR3 has 16 residues. The CDR3: CASSLNSSPSNQPQHF. CDR3 nucleotides: TGCGCCAGCAGCCTTAACAGTTCCCCCAGCAATCAGCCCCAGCATTTT.